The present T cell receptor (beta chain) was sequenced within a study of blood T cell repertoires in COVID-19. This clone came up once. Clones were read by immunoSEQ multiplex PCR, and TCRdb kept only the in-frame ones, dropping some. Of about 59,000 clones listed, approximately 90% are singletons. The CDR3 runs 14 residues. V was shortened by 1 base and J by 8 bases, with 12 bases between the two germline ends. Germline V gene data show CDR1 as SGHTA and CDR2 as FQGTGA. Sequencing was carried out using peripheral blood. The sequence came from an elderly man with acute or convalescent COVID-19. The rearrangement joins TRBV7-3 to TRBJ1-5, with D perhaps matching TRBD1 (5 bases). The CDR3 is CASSLNGGTEPQHF. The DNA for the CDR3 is TGTGCCAGCAGCTTAAATGGGGGGACGGAGCCCCAGCATTTT.